Below, one T cell receptor (beta chain) is given with its context. Produced via immunoSEQ multiplex PCR; TCRdb's table is partial and in-frame only. This table has about 21,000 clones, over 70% appearing once. This entry comes from a study of Tregs in tolerant kidney transplant recipients. Trimming pared 2 bases from V and 0 bases from J, leaving 5 bases between. The germline CDR1 and CDR2 sequences are LNHDA and SQIVND (reference sequence). This CDR3 has 13 residues. Recipients received nonmyeloablative bone marrow transplants from related graft donors, with transient mixed chimerism. This chain connects TRBV19 to TRBJ2-7; no definite D call. Sample: CD8+ T cells from blood (PBMCs), taken 6 months after the transplant. The source is a human patient who received a combined kidney and bone marrow transplant. A share of the T cells may be of graft donor origin. The CDR3 DNA is TGTGCCAGTAGTATACATAGCTCCTACGAGCAGTACTTC. Its translation is CASSIHSSYEQYF.